This T cell receptor (beta chain) was profiled in a study of blood T cells in healthy people across ages. Across the study: When template switching was applied, about one barcoded beta molecule was captured per two T cells. Study-wide points: Unsorted PBMCs blocked a conclusive comparison of naive and antigen-experienced cells.

The V gene's germline CDR1 is DFQATT and CDR2 SNEGSKA (reference sequence). The CDR3 totals 16 residues. V gave up 4 bases and J gave up 0 bases; unmatched junction bases: 4. The table lists this clonotype with a few counts. The antigen is unknown. A second PCR of roughly 7 to 11 cycles used a sample-barcoded 5' primer and a J-beta primer mix. Every cDNA was tagged by a template-switch adaptor with 12 random nucleotides. Each sample provided no less than 3 million CDR3-containing paired-end reads. TCRdb reprocessed the 5' RACE reads via MiXCR and lists one record per CDR3 protein. The sample lists about 1,800,000 distinct CDR3 sequences; roughly 28% were seen once.

This clonotype was obtained from a woman under 40 in good health. Sequenced input: blood. This rearrangement joins TRBV20-1 to TRBJ2-3; 13 bases agree with TRBD2. The CDR3 region has the DNA TGCAGTGCTATTGGACTAGCGGGAGAGAGCACAGATACGCAGTATTTT. Translation: CSAIGLAGESTDTQYF.